This is a list of T cell receptor beta chains from one sample in a study of T cell responses to AZD1222 COVID-19 vaccine. Measured with immunoSEQ multiplex PCR; TCRdb has only the in-frame clones, and not every one. The sample contains approximately 150,000 clones, 92% of which appear only once. Sequencing was performed on peripheral blood, taken on day 0 of AZD1222 vaccination. Every receptor here comes from an adult in good health. Each CDR3 is given with its conserved first and last residue. The D gene is left open where the match is weak. The listing skips clone size in some rows; elsewhere it reads once, few, many or a size class.

TRBJ2-1 | TRBD2 | once | TRBV24-1 | CATSGGAGNEQFF | TGTGCCACGAGCGGGGGGGCGGGTAATGAGCAGTTCTTC
TRBJ1-3 | - | - | TRBV20-1 | CSASHRGLGNTIYF | TGCAGTGCTAGTCACCGGGGGCTTGGAAACACCATATATTTT
TRBJ1-2 | TRBD1 | - | TRBV19 | CASRGGTANYGYTF | TGTGCCAGTAGGGGAGGGACAGCCAACTATGGCTACACCTTC
TRBJ1-2 | TRBD1 | - | TRBV12-5 | CASGSTPDRDHYGYTF | TGTGCTAGTGGTTCGACTCCGGACAGGGATCACTATGGCTACACCTTC
TRBJ1-5 | - | - | TRBV6-2/TRBV6-3 | CASSPDLNRHNQPQHF | TGTGCCAGCAGTCCCGACCTAAACAGGCACAATCAGCCCCAGCATTTT
TRBJ2-3 | - | - | TRBV5-8 | CASSPAVVITTDTQYF | TGTGCCAGCAGCCCCGCCGTCGTAATAACCACAGATACGCAGTATTTT
TRBJ1-6 | TRBD1 | - | TRBV27 | CASSLDRAHSPLHF | TGTGCCAGCAGTTTGGACAGGGCTCATTCACCCCTCCACTTT
TRBJ2-3 | - | - | TRBV7-2 | CASSLALGPSTDTQYF | TGTGCCAGCAGCTTAGCGTTGGGCCCTAGCACAGATACGCAGTATTTT
TRBJ2-7 | - | - | TRBV7-9 | CASSLGASYEQYF | TGTGCCAGCAGCTTAGGCGCCTCCTACGAGCAGTACTTC
TRBJ1-4 | - | few | TRBV7-8 | CASSFVPEGEKLFF | TGTGCCAGCAGCTTTGTCCCCGAGGGGGAAAAACTGTTTTTT
TRBJ1-2 | TRBD1 | - | TRBV7-2 | CASSLAQGSNYGYTF | TGTGCCAGCAGCTTAGCACAGGGGAGTAACTATGGCTACACCTTC
TRBJ1-6 | TRBD1 | - | TRBV3-1/TRBV3-2 | CASSPQGADNSPLHF | TGTGCCAGCAGCCCCCAGGGGGCCGATAATTCACCCCTCCACTTT
TRBJ1-2 | TRBD1 | - | TRBV19 | CATKPGAGGSSGYGYTF | TGTGCCACTAAACCGGGGGCAGGGGGTAGCTCCGGGTATGGCTACACCTTC
TRBJ2-7 | TRBD1 | - | TRBV29-1 | CSVVPTGGIEQYF | TGCAGCGTTGTCCCGACAGGGGGCATCGAGCAGTACTTC
TRBJ1-2 | TRBD1 | - | TRBV12-3/TRBV12-4 | CASRQEDRDGYTF | TGTGCCAGCAGACAGGAGGACAGGGATGGCTACACCTTC
TRBJ1-2 | - | - | TRBV7-9 | CASSPGNMERYGYTF | TGTGCCAGCAGCCCCGGTAATATGGAGAGGTATGGCTACACCTTC
TRBJ1-2 | TRBD1 | - | TRBV2 | CASRDARGPIGGYTF | TGTGCCAGCAGGGATGCCAGGGGGCCAATCGGGGGCTACACCTTC
TRBJ2-5 | TRBD2 | - | TRBV4-2 | CASSRGTSGRADETQYF | TGTGCCAGCAGCCGTGGGACTAGCGGGAGGGCCGACGAGACCCAGTACTTC
TRBJ2-7 | - | few | TRBV5-1 | CASSSRKVDEQYF | TGCGCCAGCAGCTCCAGAAAAGTCGACGAGCAGTACTTC
TRBJ1-4 | - | - | TRBV2 | CASRAVRDFNEKLFF | TGTGCCAGCAGAGCGGTGAGGGACTTTAATGAAAAACTGTTTTTT
TRBJ2-1 | - | - | TRBV14 | CASSQDLSVTSNEQFF | TGTGCCAGCAGCCAAGATCTTTCAGTTACTAGCAATGAGCAGTTCTTC
TRBJ2-2 | TRBD1 | many | TRBV4-1 | CASFPLSPGQGGAGELFF | TGCGCCAGCTTTCCCCTTTCGCCGGGACAGGGAGGGGCCGGGGAGCTGTTTTTT
TRBJ1-5 | - | - | TRBV7-9 | CASSLGASNQPQHF | TGTGCCAGCAGCCTAGGGGCTAGCAATCAGCCCCAGCATTTT
TRBJ2-1 | - | - | TRBV5-6 | CASSWARYSYNEQFF | TGTGCCAGCAGCTGGGCCCGTTACTCCTACAATGAGCAGTTCTTC
TRBJ1-1 | - | - | TRBV7-2 | CASSLAGNIEAFF | TGTGCCAGCAGCTTAGCGGGGAATATCGAAGCTTTCTTT
TRBJ2-7 | TRBD2 | - | TRBV5-4 | CASSLIGGRGLYEQYF | TGTGCCAGCAGCTTGATAGGCGGGAGGGGCCTTTACGAGCAGTACTTC
TRBJ1-6 | - | many | TRBV27 | CASRTGTDVSPLHF | TGTGCCAGCAGGACCGGGACCGACGTTTCACCCCTCCACTTT
TRBJ1-3 | - | - | TRBV18 | CASANSTLGNTIYF | TGTGCCAGCGCCAACTCGACATTAGGAAACACCATATATTTT
TRBJ1-3 | TRBD1 | - | TRBV5-1 | CASSLALSTGGMDTIYF | TGCGCCAGCAGCTTGGCCCTATCGACAGGGGGTATGGACACCATATATTTT